A few counts support the clone carrying this T cell receptor beta chain. TCRdb's copy holds only in-frame clones and misses some; the assay was immunoSEQ multiplex PCR. The table lists roughly 71,000 clones, approximately 83% of them singletons. These data come from a study of a mutant IDH1 vaccine in newly diagnosed glioma. Study information: Males made up about 62% and females about 40% of treated patients, whose mean age was about 41 years. Antecedent treatment encompassed radiotherapy, temozolomide, or their combination; the majority received both.

Time point in this sample: baseline, week 1 (first vaccination visit). Noted treatment: pre-vaccination baseline after standard-of-care therapy. The CDR3 loop spans 15 amino acids. CDR1 is SNHLY, CDR2 FYNNEI, per germline. V shed 6 bases and J 0 bases; nucleotides not matched to a gene: 5. The sequence was collected from a man aged 30 to 45 with glioma. Sequenced here: PBMCs, sampled from a glioma patient treated with radiotherapy, temozolomide or both. The gene calls are TRBV2 and TRBJ1-3; TRBD1 matches 7 bases. CDR3 amino acids: CASREHRGSGNTIYF. In DNA form, the CDR3 reads TGTGCCAGCAGGGAACACAGGGGCTCTGGAAACACCATATATTTT. Full variable domain (outside the CDR3, taken from reference TRBV2 and TRBJ1-3): EPEVTQTPSHQVTQMGQEVILRCVPISNHLYFYWYRQILGQKVEFLVSFYNNEISEKSEIFDDQFSVERPDGSNFTLKIRSTKLEDSAMYFCASREHRGSGNTIYFGEGSWLTVV.